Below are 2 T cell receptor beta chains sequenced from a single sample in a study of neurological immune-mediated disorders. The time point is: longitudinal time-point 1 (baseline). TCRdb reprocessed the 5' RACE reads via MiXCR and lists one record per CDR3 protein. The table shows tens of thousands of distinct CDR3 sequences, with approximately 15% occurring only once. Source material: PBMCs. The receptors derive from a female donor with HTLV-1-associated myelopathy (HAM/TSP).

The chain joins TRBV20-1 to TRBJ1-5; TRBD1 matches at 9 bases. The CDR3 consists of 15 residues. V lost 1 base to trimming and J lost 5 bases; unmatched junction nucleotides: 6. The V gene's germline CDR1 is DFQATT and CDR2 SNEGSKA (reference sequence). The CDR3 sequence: CSARVTGGYDQPQHF. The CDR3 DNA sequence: TGCAGTGCTAGAGTAACAGGGGGCTACGATCAGCCCCAGCATTTT.

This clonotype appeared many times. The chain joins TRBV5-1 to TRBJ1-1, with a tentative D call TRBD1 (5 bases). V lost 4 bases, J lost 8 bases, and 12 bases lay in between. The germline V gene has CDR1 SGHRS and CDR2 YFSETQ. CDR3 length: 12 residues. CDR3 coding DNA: TGCGCCAGCAGCAGCGGGACGACGGAAGCTTTCTTT. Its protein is CASSSGTTEAFF.